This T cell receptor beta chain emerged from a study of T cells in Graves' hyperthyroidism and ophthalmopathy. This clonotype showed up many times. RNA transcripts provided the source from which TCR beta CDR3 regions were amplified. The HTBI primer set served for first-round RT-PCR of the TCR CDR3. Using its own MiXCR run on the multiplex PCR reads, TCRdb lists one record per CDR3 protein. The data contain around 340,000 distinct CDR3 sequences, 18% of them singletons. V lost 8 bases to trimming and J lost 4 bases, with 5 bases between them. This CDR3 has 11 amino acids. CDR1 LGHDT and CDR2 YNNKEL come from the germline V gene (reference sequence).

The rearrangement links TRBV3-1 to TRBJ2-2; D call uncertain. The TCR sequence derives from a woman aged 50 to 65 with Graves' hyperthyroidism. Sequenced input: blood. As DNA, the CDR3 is TGTGCCAGCCAAGGCACCGGGGAGCTGTTTTTT. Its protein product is CASQGTGELFF.